This T cell receptor beta chain was profiled in a study of blood T cell repertoires in COVID-19. Study at large: In each case, the material was cDNA or gDNA derived from T cells, B-cell-depleted T cells, or PBMCs.

Trimming left V 8 bases short and J 5 bases short, with 13 bases between. Germline assignment: CDR1 GTSNPN and CDR2 SVGIG (reference sequence). This CDR3 has 11 amino acids. Produced via immunoSEQ multiplex PCR; TCRdb's table is partial and in-frame only. The sample contains roughly 330,000 clones, over 75% of which appear only once. The chain couples TRBV30 to TRBJ2-7, with D uncertain. The TCR was taken from a woman aged 50 to 65 with active or convalescent COVID-19. The sample comprised peripheral blood. Here the CDR3 reads CAGASPDEQYF. The CDR3 region has the DNA TGTGCCGGAGCCTCCCCTGACGAGCAGTACTTC.